The next 30 T cell receptor beta chains were all read from a single sample in a study of T cells in Graves' hyperthyroidism and ophthalmopathy. RNA transcripts served as the template for amplifying TCR beta CDR3 regions. The HTBI primer set was used in a first-round RT-PCR of the TCR CDR3. TCRdb fed the multiplex PCR reads into MiXCR, producing one record per CDR3 protein. The table includes under 650,000 distinct CDR3 sequences, around 15% detected once. The sample taken for sequencing was blood. These receptors were taken from a woman in her 30s with Graves' hyperthyroidism.

The chain uses TRBV24-1 and TRBJ2-1; TRBD2 matches 10 bases. The CDR3 covers 15 residues. Looked up from germline, CDR1 is KGHDR and CDR2 is SFDVKD. After removal of 4 bases from V and 10 bases from J, the junction contained 9 bases not matched to a gene. CDR3 in DNA: TGTGCCACCAGTGAGAGCCAGCGGGAGGGCCACGAGCAGTTCTTC. Residues: CATSESQREGHEQFF.

This clonotype was found a few times. This sequence joins TRBV10-3 and TRBJ1-1; tentatively, D is TRBD1 (5 bases). Trimming took off 3 bases at V and 1 base at J, with 9 bases between the two ends. Looked up from germline, CDR1 is ENHRY and CDR2 is SYGVKD. CDR3 size: 14 residues. The CDR3 is CAISDEGRNTEAFF. DNA for the CDR3: TGTGCCATCAGTGACGAGGGGAGGAACACTGAAGCTTTCTTT.

Details on this clonotype: Since no conserved phenylalanine or tryptophan closes the CDR3, a read error is the likely cause. The V and J genes are TRBV3-1 and TRBJ1-6; D is possibly TRBD1 (5 bases). This CDR3 comprises 15 residues. Germline CDR1 reads LGHDT; CDR2 reads YNNKEL (reference sequence). The germline V and J ends were trimmed by 0 bases and 4 bases, with 7 bases remaining between them. CDR3 DNA sequence: TGTGCCAGCAGCCAAGAGGCAGGGTATAATTCACCCCTCCACCTT. Protein product: CASSQEAGYNSPLHL.

This clonotype was counted many times. The chain links TRBV2 to TRBJ1-4; 10 positions agree with TRBD1. V shed 6 bases and J 3 bases; nucleotides not matched to a gene: 4. Per the germline V gene, CDR1 is SNHLY and CDR2 is FYNNEI. The CDR3 extends over 15 amino acids. This CDR3 reads CASRAGTGANEKLFF. The CDR3 DNA follows: TGTGCCAGCAGGGCTGGGACAGGGGCTAATGAAAAACTGTTTTTT.

In its sample, this clonotype was seen many times. The chain uses TRBV5-1 and TRBJ1-1; 7 bases agree with TRBD1. Germline lookup yields CDR1 SGHRS and CDR2 YFSETQ. The CDR3 length is 14 residues. J lost 7 bases, V lost 6 bases, and 12 bases had no gene match. The CDR3 protein is CASILGTVFYEAFF. The DNA for the CDR3 is TGCGCCAGCATACTAGGGACAGTCTTTTATGAAGCTTTCTTT.

The rearrangement links TRBV20-1 to TRBJ2-5; D perhaps matches TRBD2 (5 bases). This CDR3 has 13 amino acids. CDR1 is DFQATT, CDR2 SNEGSKA, per germline (reference sequence). V lost 3 bases to trimming and J lost 1 base, with 9 bases between them. CDR3 sequence: CSASWSGQETQYF. CDR3 DNA sequence: TGCAGTGCTAGCTGGAGCGGCCAAGAGACCCAGTACTTC.

This chain uses TRBV19 with TRBJ2-7; maybe TRBD1 (6 bases). CDR1 and CDR2 (germline): LNHDA, SQIVND (reference sequence). The length of the CDR3 is 17 residues. Trimming pared 2 bases from V and 4 bases from J, leaving 21 bases between. The CDR3: CASSIQLDVEGVYEQYF. DNA of the CDR3: TGTGCCAGTAGTATACAGCTTGATGTCGAGGGGGTTTACGAGCAGTACTTC.

The genes are TRBV5-1 and TRBJ2-7, with 9 bases lining up with TRBD1. Germline lookup yields CDR1 SGHRS and CDR2 YFSETQ. The trim removed 5 bases at V and 5 bases at J, leaving 5 bases unmatched. The CDR3 extends over 13 amino acids. The CDR3 DNA reads as TGCGCCAGCAGTTTAGGACAGGGGCACGAGCAGTACTTC. The encoded protein is CASSLGQGHEQYF.

Worth noting for this clonotype: Since a much larger clone is just one base distant, this may be a read error. CDR3 region: CACTISGEETQYF. The CDR3 bases are TGTGCCTGCACCATAAGCGGGGAGGAGACCCAGTACTTC. The rearrangement links TRBV3-1 to TRBJ2-5; 7 positions agree with TRBD2. Germline assignment: CDR1 LGHDT and CDR2 YNNKEL (reference sequence). V was clipped by 11 bases and J by 5 bases; unmatched bases: 11. This CDR3 spans 13 amino acids.

This clonotype was detected a few times. The chain joins TRBV30 to TRBJ1-2; D is uncertain. Germline CDR1 and CDR2: GTSNPN and SVGIG (reference sequence). The CDR3 totals 14 residues. V was shortened by 4 bases and J by 4 bases, with 16 bases between the two germline ends. DNA of the CDR3: TGTGCCTGGACCTTATTCAGCGGCAGCTATGGCTACACCTTC. This encodes CAWTLFSGSYGYTF.

This clonotype was detected ten times or more. This chain connects TRBV12-3 or TRBV12-4 to TRBJ1-1; D remains unclear. V lost 4 bases to trimming and J lost 6 bases, with 6 bases between them. The CDR3 totals 11 residues. The CDR3, as DNA: TGTGCCAGCAGTTCCTTGGCTGAAGCTTTCTTT. Translating it yields CASSSLAEAFF.

This clonotype was recorded many times. CDR3 DNA sequence: TGTGCCTGGAGATCACAGGGAGTGAACACTGAAGCTTTCTTT. Translating it yields CAWRSQGVNTEAFF. The genes are TRBV30 and TRBJ1-1; the D gene is possibly TRBD1 (6 bases). CDR1 is GTSNPN and CDR2 is SVGIG in the germline V gene (reference sequence). The CDR3 is made up of 14 amino acids. The germline V and J ends were trimmed by 3 bases and 0 bases, with 11 bases remaining between them.

V usage is TRBV5-1 and J usage is TRBJ2-7; 9 nucleotides match TRBD1. The CDR3 runs 14 residues. In germline, CDR1 is SGHRS, CDR2 YFSETQ. The J segment lost 4 bases and the V segment lost 4 bases, leaving 6 bases of the junction unmatched. The CDR3 DNA sequence: TGCGCCAGCAGCACCGGGACAGGGCGATACGAGCAGTACTTC. It encodes CASSTGTGRYEQYF.

For this clonotype: With a much larger clone just one base away, this may be a read error. This chain connects TRBV13 to TRBJ2-1, with 12 bases aligning to TRBD2. Germline-derived CDR1 and CDR2 are PRHDT and FYEKMQ (reference sequence). There are 15 residues in the CDR3. J lost 4 bases, V lost 8 bases, and 6 bases had no gene match. CDR3 coding DNA: TGTGCCAGCGGCTGGACTAGCGGGATGTACAATGAGCAGTTCTTC. Protein product: CASGWTSGMYNEQFF.

The chain has TRBV7-9 and TRBJ2-7, with 10 bases fitting TRBD1. Germline values: CDR1 SEHNR, CDR2 FQNEAQ (reference sequence). This CDR3 has 14 residues. The V gene end was trimmed by 5 bases and the J gene end by 5 bases; junction bases not matched to a gene: 6. The CDR3 spells CASSPDRGQNEQYF. The DNA of the CDR3 is TGTGCCAGCAGCCCCGACAGGGGGCAAAACGAGCAGTACTTC.

This clonotype was picked up many times. The chain has TRBV2 and TRBJ1-1; D call uncertain. Germline V gives CDR1 SNHLY, CDR2 FYNNEI. V lost 6 bases and J lost 1, with 9 bases in between. This CDR3 region has 13 residues. In nucleotides, the CDR3 is TGTGCCAGCAGCAAGGAGCGGAACACTGAAGCTTTCTTT. This sequence encodes CASSKERNTEAFF.

There are many counts of this clonotype. V and J are TRBV19 and TRBJ2-1, with 11 nucleotides matching TRBD2. Germline CDR1 and CDR2: LNHDA and SQIVND (reference sequence). The CDR3 extends over 15 amino acids. Germline trimming cut 4 bases from V and 5 bases from J; bases unmatched to any gene: 4. CDR3 sequence (DNA): TGTGCCAGTAGTACACCGGGACTAGCGGACAATGAGCAGTTCTTC. Protein sequence: CASSTPGLADNEQFF.

This clonotype was recorded at least ten times. V and J are TRBV28 and TRBJ2-1, with D perhaps given as TRBD1 or TRBD2 (5 bases each). This CDR3 spans 12 amino acids. V was clipped by 2 bases and J by 11 bases, with 10 bases between them. The germline V gene has CDR1 MDHEN and CDR2 SYDVKM. CDR3 DNA sequence: TGTGCCAGCAGTTTAGAGGGGATGAAGCAGTTCTTC. Protein sequence: CASSLEGMKQFF.

A note on this clonotype: It may be a read error: a sequence one base away is much more abundant. The rearrangement joins TRBV20-1 to TRBJ1-5; possible D gene TRBD1, 5 bases. Germline CDR1 is DFQATT and CDR2 is SNEGSKA (reference sequence). V dropped 2 bases and J dropped 7 bases, with 12 bases sitting between them. This CDR3 spans 13 amino acids. The CDR3 DNA reads TGCAGTGCTAGAATGGGGCTTTCCCAGCCCCAGCATTTT. Protein product: CSARMGLSQPQHF.

This rearrangement joins TRBV20-1 to TRBJ2-1, with a possible D match to TRBD2 (5 bases). The CDR3 sequence is 12 residues long. Germline lookup yields CDR1 DFQATT and CDR2 SNEGSKA (reference sequence). V lost 5 bases and J lost 10, with 15 bases in between. CDR3 in amino acids: CSASRGAQEQFF. In DNA form, the CDR3 reads TGCAGTGCTTCTCGGGGAGCACAGGAGCAGTTCTTC.

This clonotype was recorded many times. This CDR3 reads CASKGGGTNEQFF. The CDR3 coding sequence is TGCGCCAGCAAAGGCGGAGGAACCAATGAGCAGTTCTTC. The chain uses TRBV5-1 and TRBJ2-1; D might be TRBD2 (5 bases). V dropped 6 bases and J dropped 6 bases, with 13 bases sitting between them. This CDR3 spans 13 amino acids. Per the germline V gene, CDR1 is SGHRS and CDR2 is YFSETQ.

The chain combines TRBV2 with TRBJ2-7; 8 positions match TRBD2. Germline V CDR1 and CDR2: SNHLY, FYNNEI. The J segment lost 4 bases and the V segment lost 6 bases, leaving 8 bases of the junction unmatched. CDR3 length: 14 amino acids. The CDR3 is CASRVGRGGYEQYF. CDR3 DNA: TGTGCCAGCAGGGTCGGGAGGGGAGGTTACGAGCAGTACTTC.

This clonotype was counted at least ten times. The gene calls are TRBV20-1 and TRBJ2-7; 10 bases align to TRBD2. Looked up from germline, CDR1 is DFQATT and CDR2 is SNEGSKA (reference sequence). The CDR3 is 14 residues long. Trimming cost V 3 bases and J 3 bases; bases outside gene matches: 5. CDR3 region: CSASRASGGYEQYF. Here the CDR3 DNA reads TGCAGTGCTAGTAGGGCTAGCGGGGGCTACGAGCAGTACTTC.

The V call is TRBV6-1, the J call TRBJ2-1; 7 bases fit TRBD2. This CDR3 comprises 15 residues. V lost 5 bases to trimming and J lost 6 bases; unmatched junction nucleotides: 10. Germline V gives CDR1 MNHNS, CDR2 SASEGT. CDR3 nucleotide sequence: TGTGCCAGCAGTTATAAGTCTAGCGGAACCAATGAGCAGTTCTTC. Its protein product is CASSYKSSGTNEQFF.

V gene TRBV9 combines with J gene TRBJ2-5, with D unresolved. The CDR3 covers 8 residues. CDR1 SGDLS and CDR2 YYNGEE come from the germline V gene. Trimming pared 1 base from V and 11 bases from J, leaving 0 bases between. The CDR3 reads CASSVQYF. The CDR3 region has the DNA TGTGCCAGCAGCGTACAGTACTTC.

The J gene is TRBJ1-2, the V gene TRBV28; D remains unclear. V was pared by 6 bases and J by 3 bases, with 11 bases between. The CDR3 has 13 amino acids. The germline CDR1 and CDR2 sequences are MDHEN and SYDVKM. Here the CDR3 reads CASSNHGDYGYTF. The CDR3 DNA is TGTGCCAGCAGCAATCACGGGGACTATGGCTACACCTTC.

This clonotype came up once. The chain joins TRBV6-1 to TRBJ2-7; D tentatively fits TRBD1 or TRBD2 (7 bases each). CDR1 and CDR2 from the germline V gene are MNHNS and SASEGT. V lost 8 bases, J lost 1 base, and 18 bases lay in between. The CDR3 has 15 amino acids. CDR3 nucleotide sequence: TGTGCCAGCGGGAGGGGGCCGAAAGATTCCTACGAGCAGTACTTC. It codes for CASGRGPKDSYEQYF.

This clonotype came up once. The gene calls are TRBV30 and TRBJ1-1, with D hard to call. Germline values: CDR1 GTSNPN, CDR2 SVGIG (reference sequence). The CDR3 sequence is 13 residues long. V was clipped by 0 bases and J by 4 bases, with 9 bases between them. As DNA, the CDR3 is TGTGCCTGGAGTGTAGGATGGGGCACTGAAGCTTTCTTT. Its translation is CAWSVGWGTEAFF.

This rearrangement joins TRBV12-3 or TRBV12-4 to TRBJ2-1, with unresolved D. The CDR3 is 11 residues long. The V and J ends lost 6 bases and 15 bases respectively, with 15 bases between them. Here the CDR3 reads CASSPQKVLFF. CDR3 nucleotides: TGTGCCAGCAGCCCCCAAAAGGTTCTGTTCTTC.

This clonotype was counted many times. The chain links TRBV5-1 to TRBJ2-1; D is possibly TRBD1 (6 bases). The germline V gene has CDR1 SGHRS and CDR2 YFSETQ. CDR3 length equals 15 residues. V was trimmed by 4 bases and J by 2 bases, leaving 13 bases between them. Written as DNA, the CDR3 is TGCGCCAGCAGCCTTTCGGACAGAACCTACAATGAGCAGTTCTTC. The encoded protein is CASSLSDRTYNEQFF.